These 27 T cell receptor beta chains were sequenced from one sample in a study of cytomegalovirus exposure and HLA in healthy donors. PCR primers comprised 60 Vbeta and 13 Jbeta primers. Sequencing used immunoSEQ multiplex PCR; TCRdb keeps in-frame clones, though not all of them. The top ten hold about 3% of the sample, which has 110,000 to 150,000 clones, roughly 73% seen once. What was sequenced was PBMCs. The origin of the receptors is a man aged 35 to 55 in good health and CMV-seronegative.

This chain connects TRBV7-9 to TRBJ1-1; 8 bases fit TRBD1. Germline V lookup: CDR1 SEHNR, CDR2 FQNEAQ (reference sequence). Trimming cost V 5 bases and J 3 bases; bases outside gene matches: 8. This CDR3 has 15 residues. CDR3 sequence (DNA): TGTGCCAGCAGCGAACTTGACAGGGGAGACACTGAAGCTTTCTTT. This encodes CASSELDRGDTEAFF.

The chain has TRBV18 and TRBJ1-1, with 7 bases identical to TRBD1. The V and J ends lost 2 bases and 4 bases, in that order; junction bases with no gene match: 7. CDR1 and CDR2 from the germline V gene are KGHSH and LQKENI. The CDR3 has 15 amino acids. The CDR3 nucleotides are TGTGCCAGCTCACCAGAGACAGGGTCGTTCACTGAAGCTTTCTTT. It translates to CASSPETGSFTEAFF.

This rearrangement joins TRBV30 to TRBJ2-1; 8 nucleotides match TRBD1. This CDR3 has 14 amino acids. Germline CDR1 GTSNPN, CDR2 SVGIG (reference sequence). V lost 4 bases and J lost 7; bases outside the gene matches: 9. CDR3 nucleotides: TGTGCCTGGAAGAAGACAGGGGCTAGGAATGAGCAGTTCTTC. Encoded protein: CAWKKTGARNEQFF.

The chain combines TRBV14 with TRBJ2-5, with 13 bases matching TRBD2. Unmatched junction bases numbered 10, after V lost 10 bases and J lost 5 bases. The CDR3 consists of 15 residues. CDR1 and CDR2 (germline): SGHDN, FVKESK. The DNA for the CDR3 is TGTGCCACCTCATTCGGGACTAGCGGGGTGGAGACCCAGTACTTC. It encodes CATSFGTSGVETQYF.

The chain carries TRBV18 and TRBJ1-1; maybe TRBD1 (5 bases). The V gene's germline CDR1 is KGHSH and CDR2 LQKENI. CDR3 size: 13 residues. With 4 bases removed from V and 5 bases from J, the gap between germline ends came to 11 bases. Written as DNA, the CDR3 is TGTGCCAGCTCACAAGCACCAGGGACTGAAGCTTTCTTT. As protein: CASSQAPGTEAFF.

The chain has TRBV9 and TRBJ2-7; D is possibly TRBD1 (5 bases). CDR3 size: 16 residues. V lost 4 bases to trimming and J lost 2 bases, with 19 bases between them. CDR1 SGDLS and CDR2 YYNGEE come from the germline V gene. The CDR3 reads CASSQPPDSDTYEQYF. CDR3 bases: TGTGCCAGCAGCCAGCCCCCCGACAGTGATACCTACGAGCAGTACTTC.

The chain is built from TRBV5-1 and TRBJ1-4; D might be TRBD1 (6 bases). V lost 4 bases and J 2 bases, leaving 9 bases between the germline ends. Germline assignment: CDR1 SGHRS and CDR2 YFSETQ. This CDR3 comprises 14 residues. The CDR3 reads CASSQGSTNEKLFF. DNA for the CDR3: TGCGCCAGCAGCCAGGGGAGTACTAATGAAAAACTGTTTTTT.

This clone was found once. The germline gene is not matched at one end of the junction; a read error may be the cause. The chain employs TRBV10-1 and TRBJ1-5, with D hard to call. The CDR3 contains 16 residues. Germline CDR1 WNHNN, CDR2 SYGVQD (reference sequence). The CDR3 loop is CASSEEGRYSNQPQHF. The CDR3 nucleotides read TGTGCCAGCAGTGAGGAGGGTCGGTATAGCAATCAGCCCCAGCATTTT.

In the case of this clone: An end of the junction differs from the germline gene, which may be a read error. The rearrangement links TRBV7-2 to TRBJ1-1; TRBD1 matches at 9 bases. The CDR3 covers 16 residues. The germline V gene encodes CDR1 SGHTA and CDR2 FQGNSA. CDR3 in amino acids: CASNLAAGQGNTEAFF. In DNA form, the CDR3 reads TGTGCCAGCAACTTAGCGGCGGGACAGGGGAACACTGAAGCTTTCTTT. Full variable domain (remainder filled in from reference TRBV7-2 and TRBJ1-1): GAGVSQSPSNKVTEKGKDVELRCDPISGHTALYWYRQSLGQGLEFLIYFQGNSAPDKSGLPSDRFSAERTGGSVSTLTIQRTQQEDSAVYLCASNLAAGQGNTEAFFGQGTRLTVV.

The chain joins TRBV10-2 to TRBJ1-1; 7 bases align to TRBD1. In germline, CDR1 is WSHSY, CDR2 SAAADI. With 4 bases clipped from V and 1 base from J, the junction kept 3 bases outside the gene matches. This CDR3 is 14 amino acids long. CDR3 DNA: TGCGCCAGCAGTGTAACAGGGGCGAACACTGAAGCTTTCTTT. Protein sequence: CASSVTGANTEAFF.

The chain is built from TRBV6-5 and TRBJ1-6; D unresolved. V was pared by 5 bases and J by 11 bases, with 13 bases between. This CDR3 contains 13 residues. CDR1 is MNHEY and CDR2 is SVGAGI in the germline V gene. The CDR3, as DNA: TGTGCCAGCAGTCAGGCAGAGTCGGCACCCCTCCACTTT. Its translation is CASSQAESAPLHF.

The chain carries TRBV5-8 and TRBJ2-1, with D possibly matching TRBD1 (5 bases). With 3 bases removed from V and 3 bases from J, the gap between germline ends came to 13 bases. The CDR3 contains 15 residues. Germline V gene data show CDR1 as SGHTS and CDR2 as YDEGEE. The CDR3 is CASSSQGRHYNEQFF. The CDR3, as DNA: TGTGCCAGCAGCTCGCAGGGAAGACACTACAATGAGCAGTTCTTC.

The chain couples TRBV2 to TRBJ1-1, with D perhaps matching TRBD1 (5 bases). There are 16 residues in the CDR3. From germline, CDR1 is SNHLY and CDR2 FYNNEI. Trimming pared 8 bases from V and 2 bases from J, leaving 21 bases between. The CDR3 DNA reads TGTGCCAGCCTCCAGGGCCGGTTCCCAACAAACACTGAAGCTTTCTTT. It codes for CASLQGRFPTNTEAFF.

The CDR3 loop reads CASSLAGVTIAETQYF. The CDR3 DNA reads TGCGCCAGCAGCTTGGCCGGGGTCACCATCGCAGAGACCCAGTACTTC. This sequence joins TRBV5-1 and TRBJ2-5; TRBD2 might be the D (5 bases). Between the trimmed V and J ends, which lost 0 bases and 4 bases, there was a span of 16 bases. The CDR3 sequence is 16 residues long. From germline, CDR1 is SGHRS and CDR2 YFSETQ.

This chain links TRBV18 with TRBJ1-1, with D tentatively TRBD1 (6 bases). Germline CDR1 is KGHSH and CDR2 is LQKENI. The ends were cut back, 5 bases at V and 2 bases at J, with 18 bases in the middle. The CDR3 spans 16 residues. CDR3 protein: CASSSRDPGTNTEAFF. The CDR3 region has the DNA TGTGCCAGCTCAAGCAGGGATCCCGGGACAAACACTGAAGCTTTCTTT.

V gene TRBV6-5 combines with J gene TRBJ1-6; D ambiguous. The CDR3 has 14 amino acids. The germline V gene has CDR1 MNHEY and CDR2 SVGAGI. Trimming stripped 2 bases from V and 10 bases from J, with 12 bases between. The CDR3 reads CASSYTEGLSPLHF. The CDR3 DNA reads as TGTGCCAGCAGTTACACGGAGGGATTGTCACCCCTCCACTTT.

The chain has TRBV18 and TRBJ2-1; TRBD1 aligns across 9 bases. The CDR3 totals 19 residues. CDR1 is KGHSH, CDR2 LQKENI, per germline. The trim removed 0 bases at V and 4 bases at J, leaving 13 bases unmatched. The CDR3 DNA reads TGTGCCAGCTCACCACCGGGACAGGGAAGGGTTGCGGCTTACAATGAGCAGTTCTTC. Protein product: CASSPPGQGRVAAYNEQFF.

The chain combines TRBV5-1 with TRBJ1-2; TRBD1 matches at 7 bases. This CDR3 comprises 13 residues. J gave up 7 bases and V 4 bases, and 7 bases lay outside the gene matches. From germline, CDR1 is SGHRS and CDR2 YFSETQ. Here the CDR3 reads CASSIGQEGGYTF. In DNA, the CDR3 is TGCGCCAGCAGCATAGGACAGGAAGGTGGCTACACCTTC.

The rearrangement joins TRBV5-1 to TRBJ1-5; a weak D match, TRBD1 (5 bases). Looked up from germline, CDR1 is SGHRS and CDR2 is YFSETQ. Trimming left V 1 base short and J 1 base short, with 12 bases between. The CDR3 spans 16 residues. This CDR3 is CASSLSPQGSNQPQHF. DNA for the CDR3: TGCGCCAGCAGCTTGTCCCCCCAGGGCAGCAATCAGCCCCAGCATTTT.

The rearrangement joins TRBV11-3 to TRBJ2-1, with D perhaps TRBD1 (5 bases). Germline V gene lookup returns CDR1 SGHNT and CDR2 YENEEA. This CDR3 is 17 amino acids long. V lost 7 bases and J 1 base, leaving 20 bases between the germline ends. The chain's CDR3 is CASNLPSEQGSYNEQFF. The CDR3 nucleotides read TGTGCCAGCAATCTCCCCAGCGAGCAGGGTTCCTACAATGAGCAGTTCTTC.

This rearrangement joins TRBV7-2 to TRBJ2-7; 7 nucleotides align to TRBD1. Unmatched junction bases numbered 7, after V lost 3 bases and J lost 2 bases. The V gene's germline CDR1 is SGHTA and CDR2 FQGNSA. The CDR3 runs 15 residues. CDR3 sequence (DNA): TGTGCCAGCAGCTTCCAACAGGGGTCTCCCTACGAGCAGTACTTC. Translation: CASSFQQGSPYEQYF.

This chain uses TRBV6-5 with TRBJ1-2; D is perhaps TRBD1 (6 bases). Trimming took off 5 bases at V and 5 bases at J, with 9 bases between the two ends. The germline gives CDR1 MNHEY, CDR2 SVGAGI. The CDR3 runs to 12 residues. DNA for the CDR3: TGTGCCAGCAGTCCCGGACAGTATGGCTACACCTTC. It translates to CASSPGQYGYTF.

The table lists this clone with a few counts. The chain has TRBV7-6 and TRBJ2-1; possible D gene TRBD2, 6 bases. Germline lookup yields CDR1 SGHVS and CDR2 FNYEAQ. Trimming left V 1 base short and J 9 bases short, with 16 bases between. This CDR3 comprises 15 residues. The CDR3: CASSLESGYYGEQFF. CDR3 nucleotide sequence: TGTGCCAGCAGCTTAGAAAGCGGGTATTATGGTGAGCAGTTCTTC. Complete variable domain (other parts from reference TRBV7-6 and TRBJ2-1): GAGVSQSPRYKVTKRGQDVALRCDPISGHVSLYWYRQALGQGPEFLTYFNYEAQQDKSGLPNDRFSAERPEGSISTLTIQRTEQRDSAMYRCASSLESGYYGEQFFGPGTRLTVL.

This rearrangement joins TRBV9 to TRBJ1-2, with a possible D match to TRBD1 (6 bases). Looked up from germline, CDR1 is SGDLS and CDR2 is YYNGEE. V was clipped by 0 bases and J by 3 bases, with 15 bases between them. This CDR3 has 16 amino acids. The CDR3 nucleotides are TGTGCCAGCAGCGTAGGCCGCGACAGGTCCGACTATGGCTACACCTTC. As protein: CASSVGRDRSDYGYTF.

The chain links TRBV14 to TRBJ2-2; D call uncertain. The CDR3 is 12 residues long. The germline CDR1 and CDR2 sequences are SGHDN and FVKESK. Between the trimmed V and J ends, which lost 4 bases and 13 bases, there was a span of 13 bases. CDR3 protein: CASSRTGVRLFF. DNA for the CDR3: TGTGCCAGCAGCCGCACCGGAGTACGGCTGTTTTTT.

This clone turned up a few times. The CDR3 bases are TGTGCCAGCAGTTGGGCAGAGAGTACTGAAGCTTTCTTT. Residues: CASSWAESTEAFF. The chain recombines TRBV6-6 with TRBJ1-1; the D is unclear. The CDR3 length is 13 residues. Between the trimmed V and J ends, which lost 4 bases and 5 bases, there was a span of 11 bases. The germline CDR1 and CDR2 sequences are MNHNY and SVGAGI (reference sequence).

This chain uses TRBV5-6 with TRBJ2-5; 7 bases are shared with TRBD1. The J call is uncertain, as TRBJ2-7 better fits the DNA end. CDR3 length equals 15 residues. Per germline, CDR1 SGHDT and CDR2 YYEEEE. CDR3 DNA: TGTGCCAGCAGCTTCTCGTGGACAGGACGCTACGAGCAGTACTTC. As protein: CASSFSWTGRYEQYF.